Below, one TCR beta chain is given with its context. Its antigen is unknown. No base quality values were provided; no much bigger clone lies one nucleotide off. The CDR3 runs 13 amino acids, cysteine and phenylalanine included. The DNA shown is the 39-base CDR3, in frame from base 1. Trimming leaves V shorter by 5 bases and J shorter by 8 bases, with the junction holding 4 bases beyond the gene matches. According to the germline V gene, CDR1 reads SGHTA and CDR2 reads FQGNSA. Genomic DNA was isolated from the sorted cells so that the TCRbeta CDR3 region could be sequenced. The immunoSEQ Assay was used to sequence the TCRbeta CDR3 regions. Entries here come from immuneACCESS through TCRdb and include only in-frame sequences with V and J called. Some clones fail to appear in such tables; in the studies checked, an unresolved V gene covers under half of the shortfall, and the cause of the remainder is unknown. This sample is represented by about 46,000 clones; approximately 85% of them were singletons. The ten largest account for about three fifths of the sample.

The trial excluded patients who had a history of autoimmune disease or who were on systemic immunosuppression. Peripheral blood for TCR sequencing was collected from all dose cohorts at baseline, on cycle 4 day 1, and on cycle 7 day 1. Samples came from an open-label, multicenter, first-in-human phase I dose-escalation trial of ivuxolimab. Adults with locally advanced or metastatic head and neck squamous cell, hepatocellular, melanoma or renal cell carcinoma were enrolled in the trial. Before TCR sequencing, CD4+ and CD8+ T cells were separately sorted from peripheral blood. These data come from a study of OX40 agonist ivuxolimab in advanced cancers. In terms of the full investigation: Ivuxolimab was a fully human IgG2 agonistic monoclonal antibody targeting the costimulatory receptor OX40 (CD134). A male proportion of approximately 83% and a mean age of about 60 years, ranging from 23 to 79, were recorded for the dose-escalation cohort. Patients were allowed to have had prior anti-PD-1, anti-PD-L1 or anti-CTLA-4 therapy, and more than 30% of the dose-escalation patients had previously received checkpoint inhibitors. Of the 50 or so patients in dose escalation, about 19 had hepatocellular carcinoma, some 15 had melanoma, 9 had renal cell carcinoma and 9 had head and neck cancer. Intravenous ivuxolimab was administered to patients every 2 weeks at six dose levels: 0.01, 0.1, 0.3, 1.5, 3 and 10 mg/kg. The purpose of peripheral TCRbeta sequencing was to test whether ivuxolimab changed TCR sequence diversity and led to clonal T-cell expansion. The paper covers the monotherapy dose-escalation part of the phase I ivuxolimab trial, which included N of about 50 patients. Partial responses occurred in three dose-escalation patients, of whom one had hepatocellular carcinoma and two had cutaneous melanoma. Overall study outcomes, separate from this receptor: On average, CD8+ T cells showed more expanded clones than CD4+ T cells after ivuxolimab. The antigen specificity of the peripheral T cells that underwent clonal expansion was not determined. Low levels of normalized T-cell clonal expansion were also shown by some nonresponding patients. In the 0.1-3.0 mg/kg groups, partial responders had among the lowest normalized peripheral clonal expansion, particularly in CD8+ T cells. At doses of 0.1 to 3.0 mg/kg, clonal expansion of both CD4+ and CD8+ T cells in blood was seen between baseline and week 6.

The chain is assembled from TRBV7-2 and TRBJ1-2, and 11 junctional nucleotides match TRBD1. Source: CD4+ or CD8+ T cells sorted from blood, taken in a trial of the OX40 agonist ivuxolimab. The clonotype comes from an adult with an advanced solid tumor such as melanoma, head and neck, liver or kidney cancer. The sequenced DNA: TGTGCCAGCAGCGCGGGGACAGGGGGAGGCTACACCTTC. Its protein product is CASSAGTGGGYTF.